A single sample gave rise to the 22 T cell receptor beta chains below, sequenced in a study of PD-L1 blockade in urothelial cancer. Using immunoSEQ multiplex PCR, the repertoire was profiled, and TCRdb retains in-frame clones only, with some absent. The sample records approximately 72,000 clones, 75% to 90% being singletons. Time point indicated: pretreatment peripheral blood. Source: PBMCs, taken around atezolizumab (anti-PD-L1) treatment. All receptors come from a man in his sixties with urothelial cancer.

This clone has only one observation. CDR3 region: CASSGRGLGETQYF. The DNA of the CDR3 is TGTGCCAGTAGTGGCAGGGGGCTGGGCGAGACCCAGTACTTC. The chain has TRBV19 and TRBJ2-5, with 8 bases lining up with TRBD1. Trimming at V came to 5 bases and at J to 5 bases, leaving 7 bases not matched to a gene. Germline CDR1 LNHDA, CDR2 SQIVND (reference sequence). CDR3 size: 14 residues.

This rearrangement joins TRBV6-5 to TRBJ2-3; 7 nucleotides line up with TRBD1. The ends lost 2 bases at V and 1 base at J; junction bases unmatched: 0. CDR1 is MNHEY, CDR2 SVGAGI, per germline. The length of the CDR3 is 14 residues. For the CDR3, the DNA is TGTGCCAGCAGTTACGGGACAGGCACAGATACGCAGTATTTT. This sequence encodes CASSYGTGTDTQYF.

V gene TRBV4-3 combines with J gene TRBJ2-3; 7 nucleotides line up with TRBD2. CDR1 is LGHNA and CDR2 is YSLEER in the germline V gene. CDR3 length: 15 residues. V dropped 0 bases and J dropped 5; count of bases not matched to a gene: 5. The DNA of the CDR3 is TGCGCCAGCAGCCAAGAGGCCCTAGCGGAAGATACGCAGTATTTT. Protein: CASSQEALAEDTQYF.

The genes are TRBV5-6 and TRBJ2-3, with 9 bases that match TRBD2. This CDR3 has 16 amino acids. Trimming cost V 2 bases and J 3 bases; bases outside gene matches: 7. Germline lookup yields CDR1 SGHDT and CDR2 YYEEEE. CDR3 sequence reads: CASSLLRGGATDTQYF. In DNA form, the CDR3 reads TGTGCCAGCAGCTTACTGCGCGGGGGGGCGACAGATACGCAGTATTTT.

This clone appeared a single time. The chain has TRBV11-3 and TRBJ1-1; perhaps TRBD1 as D (6 bases). The CDR3 extends over 15 amino acids. Per the germline V gene, CDR1 is SGHNT and CDR2 is YENEEA. With 5 bases removed from V and 6 bases from J, the gap between germline ends came to 19 bases. The CDR3 loop is CASSQRSAGGAEAFF. CDR3 DNA sequence: TGTGCCAGCAGCCAGCGGTCCGCGGGGGGCGCTGAAGCTTTCTTT.

V is TRBV13 and J is TRBJ2-3, with TRBD2 identical over 9 bases. The V gene's germline CDR1 is PRHDT and CDR2 FYEKMQ (reference sequence). CDR3 size: 16 residues. The V segment lost 5 bases and the J segment 2 bases; nucleotides outside the gene matches: 8. CDR3 DNA: TGTGCCAGCAGCAAGTGGGTAGCGGGAGACACAGATACGCAGTATTTT. Its protein product is CASSKWVAGDTDTQYF.

The chain employs TRBV6-5 and TRBJ2-1; D unclear. V was pared by 6 bases and J by 4 bases, with 10 bases between. Germline CDR1 is MNHEY and CDR2 is SVGAGI. The CDR3 runs 13 residues. The CDR3 spells CASRKDTYNEQFF. CDR3 DNA sequence: TGTGCCAGCAGAAAAGACACTTACAATGAGCAGTTCTTC.

This clone was counted once. The rearrangement joins TRBV4-2 to TRBJ1-1; 11 positions agree with TRBD1. V trimming: 4 bases; J trimming: 8 bases; junction bases outside the gene matches: 6. CDR1 and CDR2 (germline): LGHNA, YNFKEQ. The CDR3 has 14 amino acids. CDR3 in amino acids: CASSPRDRGSEAFF. DNA of the CDR3: TGTGCCAGCAGCCCTCGGGACAGGGGGTCGGAAGCTTTCTTT.

This clone was seen once. V and J are TRBV30 and TRBJ1-5; D might be TRBD1 (5 bases). Trimming pared 0 bases from V and 3 bases from J, leaving 6 bases between. The CDR3 loop spans 13 amino acids. CDR1 and CDR2 from the germline V gene are GTSNPN and SVGIG (reference sequence). The chain's CDR3 is CAWSVGDNQPQHF. The CDR3 DNA reads TGTGCCTGGAGTGTAGGGGACAATCAGCCCCAGCATTTT.

The CDR3 nucleotides are TGTGCCAGCAGCAAGGACAGGGTAAATGAAAAACTGTTTTTT. This translates into CASSKDRVNEKLFF. The chain is built from TRBV27 and TRBJ1-4; TRBD1 matches 8 bases. Germline CDR1 and CDR2: MNHEY and SMNVEV (reference sequence). V shed 6 bases and J 5 bases; nucleotides not matched to a gene: 5. The CDR3 totals 14 residues.

V gene TRBV6-6 combines with J gene TRBJ2-5; 10 nucleotides match TRBD2. The junction had 5 bases not matched to a gene; V was cut back by 6 bases and J by 1 base. Looked up from germline, CDR1 is MNHNY and CDR2 is SVGAGI (reference sequence). The CDR3 extends over 15 amino acids. The CDR3 protein is CASRAGGGSQETQYF. DNA of the CDR3: TGTGCCAGCAGAGCGGGGGGGGGCAGCCAAGAGACCCAGTACTTC.

The genes are TRBV11-2 and TRBJ1-2; maybe TRBD1 (6 bases). Germline CDR1 is SGHAT and CDR2 is FQNNGV. The CDR3 is made up of 15 amino acids. V was clipped by 5 bases and J by 7 bases, with 20 bases between them. The CDR3 DNA reads as TGTGCCAGCAGCCCGATGACAGGTCCCTCGGGTGGCTACACCTTC. Translated, it gives CASSPMTGPSGGYTF.

In regard to this clone: A read error may account for a junction end that differs from germline. The V call is TRBV7-2, the J call TRBJ2-7, with D tentatively TRBD1 (5 bases). The CDR3 runs to 14 residues. Germline CDR1 and CDR2: SGHTA and FQGNSA. The CDR3 sequence: CASSLDTFSSEQYF. The DNA of the CDR3 is TGTGCCAGCAGCTTGGACACGTTTTCCTCCGAGCAGTACTTC.

The chain combines TRBV10-1 with TRBJ2-3; 7 bases line up with TRBD2. Germline V gene lookup returns CDR1 WNHNN and CDR2 SYGVQD (reference sequence). J was trimmed by 0 bases and V by 5 bases; bases with no gene match: 8. CDR3 length: 16 amino acids. In DNA, the CDR3 is TGCGCCAGCAGTTCCCAAAGCGGGATTAGCACAGATACGCAGTATTTT. Translating gives CASSSQSGISTDTQYF.

The chain has TRBV12-5 and TRBJ1-2, with unresolved D. The V and J ends lost 6 bases and 3 bases respectively, with 11 bases between them. Germline CDR1 reads LGHNT; CDR2 reads FRNRAP. The CDR3 runs 13 residues. CDR3 nucleotides: TGTGCTAGTGGGGATGACAATGACTATGGCTACACCTTC. Its protein is CASGDDNDYGYTF. Complete variable domain (other parts from reference TRBV12-5 and TRBJ1-2): DARVTQTPRHKVTEMGQEVTMRCQPILGHNTVFWYRQTMMQGLELLAYFRNRAPLDDSGMPKDRFSAEMPDATLATLKIQPSEPRDSAVYFCASGDDNDYGYTFGSGTRLTVV.

The rearrangement links TRBV21-1 to TRBJ2-7; TRBD1, the table's D call, was not compared with the DNA. TRBV21-1 is recorded as a pseudogene. This CDR3 region has 15 residues. The CDR3 nucleotides read TGTGCCAGCCTCTTTTCGTTTTGGCTTTTTGGCGAGCAGTACTTC. This gives the protein CASLFSFWLFGEQYF.

The chain has TRBV19 and TRBJ2-1; perhaps TRBD2 as D (7 bases). This CDR3 region has 17 residues. Germline V CDR1 and CDR2: LNHDA, SQIVND (reference sequence). Trimming took off 3 bases at V and 10 bases at J, with 25 bases between the two ends. The CDR3 is CASSIPQMGGAPWEQFF. As DNA, the CDR3 is TGTGCCAGTAGTATCCCTCAAATGGGGGGGGCTCCATGGGAGCAGTTCTTC. Full variable domain (remainder filled in from reference TRBV19 and TRBJ2-1): DGGITQSPKYLFRKEGQNVTLSCEQNLNHDAMYWYRQDPGQGLRLIYYSQIVNDFQKGDIAEGYSVSREKKESFPLTVTSAQKNPTAFYLCASSIPQMGGAPWEQFFGPGTRLTVL.

V and J are TRBV4-1 and TRBJ1-5, with no clear D. From germline, CDR1 is MGHRA and CDR2 YSYEKL. The V and J ends lost 3 bases and 4 bases respectively, with 13 bases between them. The CDR3 totals 15 residues. The CDR3 loop is CASSHPPSGNQPQHF. The CDR3 nucleotides are TGCGCCAGCAGCCACCCGCCGTCGGGAAATCAGCCCCAGCATTTT.

A single count supports this clone. V usage is TRBV30 and J usage is TRBJ2-1; 10 nucleotides align to TRBD2. The CDR3 has 14 residues. V lost 2 bases to trimming and J lost 4 bases; unmatched junction nucleotides: 2. Looked up from germline, CDR1 is GTSNPN and CDR2 is SVGIG (reference sequence). The DNA of the CDR3 is TGTGCCTGGAGTTATAGCGGGGGGTACAATGAGCAGTTCTTC. This encodes CAWSYSGGYNEQFF.

The J gene is TRBJ2-3, the V gene TRBV18, with TRBD1 identical over 10 bases. Germline CDR1 and CDR2: KGHSH and LQKENI. This CDR3 is built from 17 residues. After removal of 6 bases from V and 5 bases from J, the junction contained 14 bases not matched to a gene. The CDR3 DNA reads as TGTGCCAGCTCCCAACGTCGACAGGGGGCGCGAGGAGATACGCAGTATTTT. Its protein is CASSQRRQGARGDTQYF.

V usage is TRBV27 and J usage is TRBJ1-6; D ambiguous. CDR1 is MNHEY and CDR2 is SMNVEV in the germline V gene (reference sequence). Between the trimmed V and J ends, which lost 7 bases and 9 bases, there was a span of 10 bases. This CDR3 region has 12 residues. Here the CDR3 reads CASMKGGSPLHF. The CDR3, as DNA: TGTGCCAGCATGAAGGGAGGTTCACCCCTCCACTTT.

The chain links TRBV5-4 to TRBJ1-4; 12 bases line up with TRBD1. The ends lost 4 bases at V and 8 bases at J; junction bases unmatched: 12. Germline V gene data show CDR1 as SGHNT and CDR2 as YYREEE (reference sequence). The length of the CDR3 is 17 residues. The CDR3 DNA reads as TGTGCCAGCAGCAGTTCCGGGACAGGGGGCGCTGGGGAAAAACTGTTTTTT. Protein product: CASSSSGTGGAGEKLFF.